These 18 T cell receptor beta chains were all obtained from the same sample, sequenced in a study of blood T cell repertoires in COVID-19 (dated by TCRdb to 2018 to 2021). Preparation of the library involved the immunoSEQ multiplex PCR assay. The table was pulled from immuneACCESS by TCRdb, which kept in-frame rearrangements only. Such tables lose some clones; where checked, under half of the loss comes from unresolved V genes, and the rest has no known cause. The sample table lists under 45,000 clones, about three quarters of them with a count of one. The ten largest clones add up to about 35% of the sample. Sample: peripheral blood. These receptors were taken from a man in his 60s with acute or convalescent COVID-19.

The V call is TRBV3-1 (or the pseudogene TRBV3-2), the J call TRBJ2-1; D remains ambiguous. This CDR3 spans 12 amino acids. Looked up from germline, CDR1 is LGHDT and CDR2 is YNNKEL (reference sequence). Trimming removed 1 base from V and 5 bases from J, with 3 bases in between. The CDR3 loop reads CASSQVDNEQFF. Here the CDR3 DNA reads TGTGCCAGCAGCCAAGTCGACAATGAGCAGTTCTTC.

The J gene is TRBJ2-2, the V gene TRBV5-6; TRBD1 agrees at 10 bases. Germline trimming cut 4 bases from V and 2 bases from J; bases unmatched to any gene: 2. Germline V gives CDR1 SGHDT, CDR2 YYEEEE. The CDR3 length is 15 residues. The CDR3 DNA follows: TGTGCCAGCAGCCGGGACAGGGGTAACACCGGGGAGCTGTTTTTT. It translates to CASSRDRGNTGELFF.

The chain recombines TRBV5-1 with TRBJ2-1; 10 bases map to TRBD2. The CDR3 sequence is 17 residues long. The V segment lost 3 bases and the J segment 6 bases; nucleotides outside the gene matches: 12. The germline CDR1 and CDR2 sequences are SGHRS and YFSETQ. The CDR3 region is CASSSLTSGTRINEQFF. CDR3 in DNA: TGCGCCAGCAGCTCCCTAACTAGCGGGACACGGATCAATGAGCAGTTCTTC.

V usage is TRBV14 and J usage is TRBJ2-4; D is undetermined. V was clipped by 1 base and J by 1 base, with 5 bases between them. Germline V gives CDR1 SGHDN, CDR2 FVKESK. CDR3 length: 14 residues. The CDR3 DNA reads TGTGCCAGCAGCCAAGTGGAGGCCAAAAACATTCAGTACTTC. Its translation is CASSQVEAKNIQYF. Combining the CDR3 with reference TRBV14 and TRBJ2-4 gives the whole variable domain EAGVTQFPSHSVIEKGQTVTLRCDPISGHDNLYWYRRVMGKEIKFLLHFVKESKQDESGMPNNRFLAERTGGTYSTLKVQPAELEDSGVYFCASSQVEAKNIQYFGAGTRLSVL.

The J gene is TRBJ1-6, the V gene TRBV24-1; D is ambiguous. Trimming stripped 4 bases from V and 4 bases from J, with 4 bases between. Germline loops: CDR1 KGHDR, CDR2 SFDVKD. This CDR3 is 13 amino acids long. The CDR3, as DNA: TGTGCCACCAGTGAATATTATAATTCACCCCTCCACTTT. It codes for CATSEYYNSPLHF.

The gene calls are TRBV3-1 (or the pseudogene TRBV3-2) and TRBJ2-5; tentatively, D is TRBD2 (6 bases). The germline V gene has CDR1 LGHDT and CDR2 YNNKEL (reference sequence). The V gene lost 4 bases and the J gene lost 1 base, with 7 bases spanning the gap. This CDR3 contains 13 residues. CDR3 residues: CASSRSGQETQYF. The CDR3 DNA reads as TGTGCCAGCAGCCGTAGCGGCCAAGAGACCCAGTACTTC.

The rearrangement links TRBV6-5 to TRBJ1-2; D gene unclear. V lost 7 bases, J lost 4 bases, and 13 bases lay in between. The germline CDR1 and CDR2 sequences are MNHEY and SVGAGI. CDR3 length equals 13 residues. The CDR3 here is CASTHLTFYGYTF. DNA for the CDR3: TGTGCCAGCACCCATCTGACTTTCTATGGCTACACCTTC.

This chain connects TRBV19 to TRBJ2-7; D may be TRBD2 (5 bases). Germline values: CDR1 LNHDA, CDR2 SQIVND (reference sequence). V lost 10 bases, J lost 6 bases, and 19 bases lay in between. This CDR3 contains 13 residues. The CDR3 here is CATRPRGDIEQYF. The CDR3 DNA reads TGTGCCACTAGACCCCGGGGAGATATCGAGCAGTACTTC.

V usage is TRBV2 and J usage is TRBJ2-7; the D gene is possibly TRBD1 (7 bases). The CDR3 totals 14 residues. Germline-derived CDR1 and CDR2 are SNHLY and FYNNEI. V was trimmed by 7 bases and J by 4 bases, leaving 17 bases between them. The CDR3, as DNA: TGTGCCAGCATCCCCGCGGCAGGGGGGTACGAGCAGTACTTC. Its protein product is CASIPAAGGYEQYF.

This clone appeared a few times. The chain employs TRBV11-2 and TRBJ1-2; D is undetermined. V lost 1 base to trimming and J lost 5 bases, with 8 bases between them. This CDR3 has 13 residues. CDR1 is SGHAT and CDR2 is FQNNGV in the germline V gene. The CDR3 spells CASSLAGLYGYTF. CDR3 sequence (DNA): TGTGCCAGCAGCTTAGCGGGATTGTATGGCTACACCTTC.

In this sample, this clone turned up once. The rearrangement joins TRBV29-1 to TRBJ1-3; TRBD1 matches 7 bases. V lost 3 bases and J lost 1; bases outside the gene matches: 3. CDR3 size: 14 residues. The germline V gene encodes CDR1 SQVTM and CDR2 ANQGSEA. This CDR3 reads CSVDIQGSGNTIYF. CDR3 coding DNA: TGCAGCGTTGACATACAGGGGTCTGGAAACACCATATATTTT.

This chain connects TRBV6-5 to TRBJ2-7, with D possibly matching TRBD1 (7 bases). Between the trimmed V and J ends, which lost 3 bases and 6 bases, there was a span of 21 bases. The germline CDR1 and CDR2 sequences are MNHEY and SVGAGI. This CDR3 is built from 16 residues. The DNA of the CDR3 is TGTGCCAGCAGTTATGTGATTCCAGGGGGGCAGGGCGAGCAGTACTTC. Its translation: CASSYVIPGGQGEQYF.

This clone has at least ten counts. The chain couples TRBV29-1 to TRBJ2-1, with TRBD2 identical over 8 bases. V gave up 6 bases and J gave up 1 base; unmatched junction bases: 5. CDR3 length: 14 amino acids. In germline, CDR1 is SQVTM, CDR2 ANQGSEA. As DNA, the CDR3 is TGCAGCGTCCCGGGGGGGGGTTCCTACAATGAGCAGTTCTTC. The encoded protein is CSVPGGGSYNEQFF.

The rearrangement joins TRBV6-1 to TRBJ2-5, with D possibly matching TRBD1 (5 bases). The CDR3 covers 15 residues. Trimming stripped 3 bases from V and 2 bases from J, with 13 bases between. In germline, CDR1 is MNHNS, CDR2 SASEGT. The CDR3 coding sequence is TGTGCCAGCAGTGATCGGAGACGACAGCAAGAGACCCAGTACTTC. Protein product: CASSDRRRQQETQYF.

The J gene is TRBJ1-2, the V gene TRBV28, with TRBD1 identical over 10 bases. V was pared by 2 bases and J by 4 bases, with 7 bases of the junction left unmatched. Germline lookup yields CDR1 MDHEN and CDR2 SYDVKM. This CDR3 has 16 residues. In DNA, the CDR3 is TGTGCCAGCAGTTTAGGGAGACGGGACAGGGGCTATGGCTACACCTTC. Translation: CASSLGRRDRGYGYTF.

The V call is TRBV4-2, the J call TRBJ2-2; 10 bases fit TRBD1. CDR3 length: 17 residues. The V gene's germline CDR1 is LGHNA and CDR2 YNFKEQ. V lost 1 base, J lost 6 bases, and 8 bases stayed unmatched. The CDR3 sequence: CASSQGTGQGIAGELFF. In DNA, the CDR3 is TGTGCCAGCAGCCAAGGAACGGGACAGGGGATAGCCGGGGAGCTGTTTTTT.

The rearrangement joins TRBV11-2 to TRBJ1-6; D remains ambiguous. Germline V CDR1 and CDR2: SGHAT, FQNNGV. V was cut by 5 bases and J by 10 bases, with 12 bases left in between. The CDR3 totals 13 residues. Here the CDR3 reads CASSPEVRSPLHF. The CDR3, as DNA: TGTGCCAGCAGCCCAGAGGTCCGGTCACCCCTCCACTTT.

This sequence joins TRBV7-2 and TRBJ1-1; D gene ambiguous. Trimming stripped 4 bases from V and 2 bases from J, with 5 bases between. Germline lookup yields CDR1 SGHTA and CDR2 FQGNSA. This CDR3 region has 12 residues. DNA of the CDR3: TGTGCCAGCAGCTACAGCAACACTGAAGCTTTCTTT. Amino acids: CASSYSNTEAFF.